Reported below is one TCR beta chain. Original processing methods: Reference gene primers were amplified, and this amplification served to estimate nucleated cell counts. Clones were read by immunoSEQ multiplex PCR, and TCRdb kept only the in-frame ones, dropping some. That table is the source of V, J and clone size, and D and trimming were worked out from the DNA. The sample has about 120,000 clones; around nine tenths are singletons. This sample was included in a study of blood T cell repertoires in COVID-19. At the level of the study: There were acute and convalescent COVID-19 samples, and they came from the United States, Italy and Spain. PBMCs, B-cell-depleted T cells, or T cells provided the cDNA or gDNA that made up the material.

The germline V gene encodes CDR1 SGDLS and CDR2 YYNGEE. The CDR3 length is 15 residues. V lost 3 bases to trimming and J lost 4 bases, with 16 bases between them. Material for sequencing was peripheral blood. The chain has TRBV9 and TRBJ1-2; tentative D call: TRBD1 (6 bases). This clonotype originated in a human donor with active COVID-19. The donor label of this sample is uncertain. CDR3 DNA sequence: TGTGCCAGCAGCGCACAACCCGGGACAAGCTATGGCTACACCTTC. This gives the protein CASSAQPGTSYGYTF. Based on the CDR3 plus reference TRBV9 and TRBJ1-2, the full variable domain is DSGVTQTPKHLITATGQRVTLRCSPRSGDLSVYWYQQSLDQGLQFLIQYYNGEERAKGNILERFSAQQFPDLHSELNLSSLELGDSALYFCASSAQPGTSYGYTFGSGTRLTVV.